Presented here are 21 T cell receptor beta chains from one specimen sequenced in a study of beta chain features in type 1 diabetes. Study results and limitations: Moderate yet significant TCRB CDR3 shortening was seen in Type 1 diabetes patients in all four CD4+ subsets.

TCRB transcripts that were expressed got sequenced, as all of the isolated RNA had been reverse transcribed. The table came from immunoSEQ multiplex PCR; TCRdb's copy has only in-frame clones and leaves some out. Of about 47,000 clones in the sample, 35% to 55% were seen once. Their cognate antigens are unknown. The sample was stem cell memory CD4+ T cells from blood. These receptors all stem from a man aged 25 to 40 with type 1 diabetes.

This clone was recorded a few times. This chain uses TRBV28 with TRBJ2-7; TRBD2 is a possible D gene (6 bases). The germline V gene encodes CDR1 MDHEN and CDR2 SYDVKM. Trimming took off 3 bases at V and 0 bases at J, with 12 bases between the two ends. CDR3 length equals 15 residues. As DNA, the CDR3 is TGTGCCAGCAGTTTGGCTGGACTAATCTCCTACGAGCAGTACTTC. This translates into CASSLAGLISYEQYF.

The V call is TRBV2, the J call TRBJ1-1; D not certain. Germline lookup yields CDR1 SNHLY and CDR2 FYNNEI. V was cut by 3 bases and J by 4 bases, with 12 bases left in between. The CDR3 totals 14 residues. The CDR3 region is CASSDHVRFTEAFF. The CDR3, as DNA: TGTGCCAGCAGTGATCATGTGAGGTTCACTGAAGCTTTCTTT.

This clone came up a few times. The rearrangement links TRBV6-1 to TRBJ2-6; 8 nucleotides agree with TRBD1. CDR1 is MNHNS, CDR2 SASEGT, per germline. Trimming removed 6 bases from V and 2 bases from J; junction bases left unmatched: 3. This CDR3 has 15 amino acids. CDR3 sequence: CASSGQGAGANVLTF. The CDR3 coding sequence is TGTGCCAGCAGCGGACAGGGCGCTGGGGCCAACGTCCTGACTTTC.

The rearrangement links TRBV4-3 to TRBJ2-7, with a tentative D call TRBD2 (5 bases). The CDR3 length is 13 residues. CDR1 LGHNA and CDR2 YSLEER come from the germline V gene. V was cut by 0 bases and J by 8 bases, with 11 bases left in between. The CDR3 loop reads CASSQERGRKQYF. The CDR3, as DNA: TGCGCCAGCAGCCAAGAACGGGGAAGAAAGCAGTACTTC.

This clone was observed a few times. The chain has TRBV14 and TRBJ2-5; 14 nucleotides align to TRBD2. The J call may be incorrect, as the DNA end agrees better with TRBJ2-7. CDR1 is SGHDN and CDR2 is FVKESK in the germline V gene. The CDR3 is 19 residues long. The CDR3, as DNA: TGTGCCAGCAGCCGCGGACTAGCGGGAGGCCGGGCTAGCTCCTACGAGCAGTACTTC. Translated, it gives CASSRGLAGGRASSYEQYF.

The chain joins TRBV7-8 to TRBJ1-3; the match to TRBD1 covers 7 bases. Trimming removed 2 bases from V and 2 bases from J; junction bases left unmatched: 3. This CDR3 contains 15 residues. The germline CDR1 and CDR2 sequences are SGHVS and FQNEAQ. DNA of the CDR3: TGTGCCAGCAGCTTACAGGGGGGAGCTGGAAACACCATATATTTT. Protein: CASSLQGGAGNTIYF. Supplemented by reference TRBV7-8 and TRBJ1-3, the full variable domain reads GAGVSQSPRYKVAKRGQDVALRCDPISGHVSLFWYQQALGQGPEFLTYFQNEAQLDKSGLPSDRFFAERPEGSVSTLKIQRTQQEDSAVYLCASSLQGGAGNTIYFGEGSWLTVV.

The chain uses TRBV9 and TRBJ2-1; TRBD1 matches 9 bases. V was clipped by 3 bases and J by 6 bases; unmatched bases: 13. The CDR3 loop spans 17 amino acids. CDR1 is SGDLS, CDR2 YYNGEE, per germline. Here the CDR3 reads CASSAQSGTGFINEQFF. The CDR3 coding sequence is TGTGCCAGCAGCGCCCAGTCGGGGACAGGGTTTATCAATGAGCAGTTCTTC. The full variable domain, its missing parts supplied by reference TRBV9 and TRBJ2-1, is DSGVTQTPKHLITATGQRVTLRCSPRSGDLSVYWYQQSLDQGLQFLIQYYNGEERAKGNILERFSAQQFPDLHSELNLSSLELGDSALYFCASSAQSGTGFINEQFFGPGTRLTVL.

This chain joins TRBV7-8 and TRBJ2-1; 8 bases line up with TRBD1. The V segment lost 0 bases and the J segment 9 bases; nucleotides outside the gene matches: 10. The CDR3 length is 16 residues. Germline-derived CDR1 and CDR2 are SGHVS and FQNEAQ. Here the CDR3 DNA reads TGTGCCAGCAGCTTAGCGGCGACAGGGGTGTGGAGTGAGCAGTTCTTC. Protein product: CASSLAATGVWSEQFF.

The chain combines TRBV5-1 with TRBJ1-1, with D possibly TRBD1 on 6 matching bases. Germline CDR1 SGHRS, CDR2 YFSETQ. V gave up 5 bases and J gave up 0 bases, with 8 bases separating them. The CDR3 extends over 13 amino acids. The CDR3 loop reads CASRGGVNTEAFF. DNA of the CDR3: TGCGCCAGCAGAGGGGGGGTGAACACTGAAGCTTTCTTT.

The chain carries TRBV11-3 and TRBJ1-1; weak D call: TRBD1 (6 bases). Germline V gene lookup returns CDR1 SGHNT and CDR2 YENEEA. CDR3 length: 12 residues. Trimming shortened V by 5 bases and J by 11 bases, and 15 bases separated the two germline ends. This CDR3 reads CASSPTGGRAFF. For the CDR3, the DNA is TGTGCCAGCAGCCCAACGGGGGGCCGGGCTTTCTTT.

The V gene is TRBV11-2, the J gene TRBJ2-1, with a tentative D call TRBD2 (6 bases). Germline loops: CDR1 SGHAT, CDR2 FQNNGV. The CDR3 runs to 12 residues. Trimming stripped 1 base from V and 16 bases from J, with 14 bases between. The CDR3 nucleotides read TGTGCCAGCAGCTTAGTGGGAGGACCCAATTTCTTC. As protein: CASSLVGGPNFF.

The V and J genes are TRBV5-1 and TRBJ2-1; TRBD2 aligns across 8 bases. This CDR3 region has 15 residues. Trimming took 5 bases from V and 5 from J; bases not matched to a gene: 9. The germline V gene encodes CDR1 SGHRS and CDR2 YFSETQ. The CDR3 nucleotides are TGCGCCAGCAGGGGTAGCGGGAATCCAAACAATGAGCAGTTCTTC. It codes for CASRGSGNPNNEQFF. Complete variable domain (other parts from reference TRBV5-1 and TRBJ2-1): KAGVTQTPRYLIKTRGQQVTLSCSPISGHRSVSWYQQTPGQGLQFLFEYFSETQRNKGNFPGRFSGRQFSNSRSEMNVSTLELGDSALYLCASRGSGNPNNEQFFGPGTRLTVL.

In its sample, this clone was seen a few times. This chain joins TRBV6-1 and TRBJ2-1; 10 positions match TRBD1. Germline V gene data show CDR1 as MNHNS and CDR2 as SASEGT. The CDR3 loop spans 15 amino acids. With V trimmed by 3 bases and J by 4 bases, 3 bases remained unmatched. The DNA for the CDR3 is TGTGCCAGCAGTGACCGGGACAGGGGATACAATGAGCAGTTCTTC. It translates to CASSDRDRGYNEQFF.

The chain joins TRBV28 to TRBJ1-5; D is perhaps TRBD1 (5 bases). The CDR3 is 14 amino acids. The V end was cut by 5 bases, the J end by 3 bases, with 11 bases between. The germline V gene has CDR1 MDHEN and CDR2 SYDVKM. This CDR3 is CASSGQGSNQPQHF. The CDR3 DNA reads TGTGCCAGCAGTGGGCAGGGATCCAATCAGCCCCAGCATTTT.

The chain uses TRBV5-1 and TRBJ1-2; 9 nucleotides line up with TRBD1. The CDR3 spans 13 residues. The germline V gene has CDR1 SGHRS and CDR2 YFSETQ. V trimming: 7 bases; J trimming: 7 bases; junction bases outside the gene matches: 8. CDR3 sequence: CASGGQGGLGYTF. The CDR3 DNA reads TGCGCCAGCGGGGGACAGGGTGGCCTTGGCTACACCTTC.

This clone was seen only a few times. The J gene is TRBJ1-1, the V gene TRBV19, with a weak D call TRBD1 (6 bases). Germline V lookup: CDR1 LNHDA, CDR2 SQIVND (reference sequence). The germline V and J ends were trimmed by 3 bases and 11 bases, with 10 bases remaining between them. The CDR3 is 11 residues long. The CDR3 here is CASSIGGAAFF. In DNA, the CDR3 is TGTGCCAGTAGTATCGGGGGGGCGGCTTTCTTT.

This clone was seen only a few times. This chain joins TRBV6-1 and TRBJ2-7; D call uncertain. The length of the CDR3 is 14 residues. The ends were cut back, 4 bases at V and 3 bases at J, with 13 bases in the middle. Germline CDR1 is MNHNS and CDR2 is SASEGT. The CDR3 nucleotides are TGTGCCAGCAGTGTTGTCCATCCCAACTACGAGCAGTACTTC. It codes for CASSVVHPNYEQYF.

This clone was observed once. CDR3 loop: CASSRGQGYTEAFF. The CDR3 DNA is TGTGCCAGCTCACGGGGACAGGGCTACACTGAAGCTTTCTTT. The chain joins TRBV18 to TRBJ1-1; TRBD1 agrees at 9 bases. The CDR3 consists of 14 residues. Germline V gene sequence: CDR1 KGHSH, CDR2 LQKENI. V dropped 4 bases and J dropped 3; count of bases not matched to a gene: 3.

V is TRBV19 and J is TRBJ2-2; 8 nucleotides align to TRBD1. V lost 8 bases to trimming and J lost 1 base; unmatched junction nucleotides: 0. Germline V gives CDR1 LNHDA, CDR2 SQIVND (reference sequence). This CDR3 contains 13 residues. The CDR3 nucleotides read TGTGCCAGTGGGACAGGGAACACCGGGGAGCTGTTTTTT. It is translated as CASGTGNTGELFF.

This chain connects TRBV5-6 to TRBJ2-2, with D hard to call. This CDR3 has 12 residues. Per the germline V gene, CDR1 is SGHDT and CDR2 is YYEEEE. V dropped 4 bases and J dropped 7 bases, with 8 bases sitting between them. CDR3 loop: CASSPLYGELFF. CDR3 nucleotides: TGTGCCAGCAGCCCCTTATACGGGGAGCTGTTTTTT.

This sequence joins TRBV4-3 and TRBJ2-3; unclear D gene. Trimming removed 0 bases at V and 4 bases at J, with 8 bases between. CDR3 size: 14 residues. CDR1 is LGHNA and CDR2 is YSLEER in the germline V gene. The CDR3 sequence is CASSQDGWSDTQYF. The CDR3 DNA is TGCGCCAGCAGCCAAGACGGGTGGTCAGATACGCAGTATTTT.